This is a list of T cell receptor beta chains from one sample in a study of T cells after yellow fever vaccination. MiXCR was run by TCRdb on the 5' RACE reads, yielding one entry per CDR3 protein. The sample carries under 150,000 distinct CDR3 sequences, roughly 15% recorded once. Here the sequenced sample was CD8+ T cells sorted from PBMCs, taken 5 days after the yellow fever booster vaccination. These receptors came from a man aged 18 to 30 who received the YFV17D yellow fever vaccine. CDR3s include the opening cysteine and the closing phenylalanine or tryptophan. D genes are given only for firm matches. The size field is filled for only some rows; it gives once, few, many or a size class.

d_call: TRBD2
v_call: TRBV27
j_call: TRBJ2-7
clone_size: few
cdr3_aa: CASSYRDYSYEQYF
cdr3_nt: TGTGCCAGCAGTTACCGGGACTACTCGTACGAGCAGTACTTC

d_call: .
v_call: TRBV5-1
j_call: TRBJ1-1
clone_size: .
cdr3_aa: CASSLATPNTEAFF
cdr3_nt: TGCGCCAGCAGCTTGGCGACACCAAACACTGAAGCTTTCTTT

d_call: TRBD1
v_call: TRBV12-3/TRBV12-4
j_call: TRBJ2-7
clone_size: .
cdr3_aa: CASSPTGTGSTEQYF
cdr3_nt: TGTGCCAGCAGTCCTACCGGGACAGGGTCTACCGAGCAGTACTTC

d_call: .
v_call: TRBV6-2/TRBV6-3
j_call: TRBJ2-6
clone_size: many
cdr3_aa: CASSYWRTGANVLTF
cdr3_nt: TGTGCCAGCAGTTACTGGAGGACTGGGGCCAACGTCCTGACTTTC

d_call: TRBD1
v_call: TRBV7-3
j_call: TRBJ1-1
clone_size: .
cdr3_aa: CASSLMTGGNTEAFF
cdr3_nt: TGTGCCAGCAGCTTAATGACAGGGGGCAACACTGAAGCTTTCTTT

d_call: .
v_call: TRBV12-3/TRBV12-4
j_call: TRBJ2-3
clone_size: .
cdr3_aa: CASSWGRDTDTQYF
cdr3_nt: TGTGCCAGCAGTTGGGGCCGGGACACAGATACGCAGTATTTT

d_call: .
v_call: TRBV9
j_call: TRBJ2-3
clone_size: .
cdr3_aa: CASSVGGVSAPSTDTQYF
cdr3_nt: TGTGCCAGCAGCGTAGGGGGGGTGTCTGCACCTAGCACAGATACGCAGTATTTT

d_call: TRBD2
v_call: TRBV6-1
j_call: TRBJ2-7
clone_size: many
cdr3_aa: CASAEGRGSTYEQYF
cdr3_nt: TGTGCCAGCGCCGAGGGGCGGGGGTCGACCTACGAGCAGTACTTC

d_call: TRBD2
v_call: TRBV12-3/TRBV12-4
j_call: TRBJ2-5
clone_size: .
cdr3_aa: CASSFRAGLAGGPKETQYF
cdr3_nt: TGTGCCAGCAGTTTTAGGGCAGGACTAGCGGGGGGGCCGAAAGAGACCCAGTACTTC

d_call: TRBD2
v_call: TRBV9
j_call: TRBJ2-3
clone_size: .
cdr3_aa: CASSVMGGGVSTDTQYF
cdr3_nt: TGTGCCAGCAGCGTAATGGGCGGGGGGGTAAGCACAGATACGCAGTATTTT

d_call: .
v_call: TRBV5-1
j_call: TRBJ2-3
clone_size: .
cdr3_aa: CASSFEGESPDTQYF
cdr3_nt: TGCGCCAGCAGCTTCGAGGGTGAGAGTCCGGATACGCAGTATTTT

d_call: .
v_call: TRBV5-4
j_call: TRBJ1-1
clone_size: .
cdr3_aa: CASSPQENTEAFF
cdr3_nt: TGTGCCAGCAGCCCTCAGGAAAACACTGAAGCTTTCTTT

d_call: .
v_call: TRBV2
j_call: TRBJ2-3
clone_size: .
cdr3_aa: CASPLVPRSRTDTQYF
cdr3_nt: TGTGCCAGCCCCTTAGTCCCGAGAAGTAGGACAGATACGCAGTATTTT

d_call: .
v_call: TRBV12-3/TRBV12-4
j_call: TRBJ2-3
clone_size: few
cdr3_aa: CASSLDGAGTDTQYF
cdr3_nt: TGTGCCAGCAGTTTGGATGGGGCCGGAACAGATACGCAGTATTTT

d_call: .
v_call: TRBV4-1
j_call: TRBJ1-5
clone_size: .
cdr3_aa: CASSQDKRGDQPQHF
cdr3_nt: TGCGCCAGCAGCCAAGATAAAAGGGGGGATCAGCCCCAGCATTTT

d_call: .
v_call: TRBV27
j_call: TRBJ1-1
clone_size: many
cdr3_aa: CASSLVGRMTEAFF
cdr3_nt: TGTGCCAGCAGTTTGGTGGGGCGGATGACTGAAGCTTTCTTT

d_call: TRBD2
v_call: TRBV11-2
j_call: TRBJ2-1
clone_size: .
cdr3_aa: CASSPRWAGEDYNEQFF
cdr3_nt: TGTGCCAGCAGCCCGAGATGGGCGGGGGAGGACTACAATGAGCAGTTCTTC

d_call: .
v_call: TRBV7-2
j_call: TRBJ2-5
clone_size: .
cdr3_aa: CASSVKGDQYF
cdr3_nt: TGTGCCAGCAGCGTAAAGGGTGACCAGTACTTC

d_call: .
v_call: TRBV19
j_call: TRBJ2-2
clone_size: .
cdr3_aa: CASSIVIGELFF
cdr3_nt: TGTGCCAGTAGTATAGTAATCGGGGAGCTGTTTTTT

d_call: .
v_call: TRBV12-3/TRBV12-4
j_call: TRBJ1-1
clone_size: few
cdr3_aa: CASSDVDRLVEAFF
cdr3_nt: TGTGCCAGCAGTGACGTAGACAGGCTAGTTGAAGCTTTCTTT

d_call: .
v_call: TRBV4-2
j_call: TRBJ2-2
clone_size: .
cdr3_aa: CASSHVGGGRMVTGELFF
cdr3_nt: TGTGCCAGCAGCCATGTAGGAGGGGGACGCATGGTCACCGGGGAGCTGTTTTTT

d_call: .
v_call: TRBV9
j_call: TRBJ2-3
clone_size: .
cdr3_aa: CASSVDNLRADTQYF
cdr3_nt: TGTGCCAGCAGCGTAGACAACCTTAGGGCAGATACGCAGTATTTT

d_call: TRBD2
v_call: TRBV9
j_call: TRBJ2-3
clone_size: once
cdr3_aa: CASSFPSGSSTDTQYF
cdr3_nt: TGTGCCAGCAGCTTCCCTAGCGGTTCTAGCACAGATACGCAGTATTTT

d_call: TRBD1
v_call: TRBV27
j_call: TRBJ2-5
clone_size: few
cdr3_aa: CASSSGQVQETQYF
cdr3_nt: TGTGCCAGCAGTTCGGGACAGGTCCAAGAGACCCAGTACTTC

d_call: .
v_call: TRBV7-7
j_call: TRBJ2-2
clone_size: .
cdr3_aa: CASSLGEGVTGELFF
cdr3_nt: TGTGCCAGCAGCCTCGGGGAGGGGGTCACCGGGGAGCTGTTTTTT